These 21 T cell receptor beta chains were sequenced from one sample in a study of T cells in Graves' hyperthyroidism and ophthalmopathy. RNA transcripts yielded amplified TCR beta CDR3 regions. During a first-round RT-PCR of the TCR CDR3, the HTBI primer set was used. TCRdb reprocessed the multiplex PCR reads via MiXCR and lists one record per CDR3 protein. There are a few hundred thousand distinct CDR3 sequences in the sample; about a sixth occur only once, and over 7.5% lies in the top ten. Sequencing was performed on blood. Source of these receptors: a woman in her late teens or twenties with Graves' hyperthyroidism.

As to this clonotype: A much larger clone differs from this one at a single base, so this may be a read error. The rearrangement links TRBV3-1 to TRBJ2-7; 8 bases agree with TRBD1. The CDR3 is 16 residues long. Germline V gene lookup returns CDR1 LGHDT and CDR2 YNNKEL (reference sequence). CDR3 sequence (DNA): TGTGCCGGCAGCCGGCACCCTGGGGCAGGGGGCGACGAGCAGTACTTC. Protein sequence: CAGSRHPGAGGDEQYF.

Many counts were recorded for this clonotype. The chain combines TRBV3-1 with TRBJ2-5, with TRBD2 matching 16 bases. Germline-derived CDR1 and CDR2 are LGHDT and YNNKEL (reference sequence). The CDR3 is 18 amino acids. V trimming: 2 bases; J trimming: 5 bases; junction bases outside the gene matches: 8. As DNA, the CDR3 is TGTGCCAGCAGCCAACATGGGACTAGCGGGGGGGCGTGGGAGACCCAGTACTTC. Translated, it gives CASSQHGTSGGAWETQYF.

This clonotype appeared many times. CDR3 bases: TGCGCCAGCAGCTTGTTCGTCGAGGGCGACGAGCAGTACTTC. Protein: CASSLFVEGDEQYF. The chain links TRBV5-1 to TRBJ2-7, with D possibly matching TRBD2 (5 bases). Per germline, CDR1 SGHRS and CDR2 YFSETQ. The CDR3 consists of 14 residues. Trimming cost V 1 base and J 5 bases, with 13 bases left between them.

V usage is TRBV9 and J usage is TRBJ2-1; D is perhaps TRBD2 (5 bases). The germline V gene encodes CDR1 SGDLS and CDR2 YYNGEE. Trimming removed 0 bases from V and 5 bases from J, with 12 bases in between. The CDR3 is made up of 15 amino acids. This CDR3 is CASSVELAPHNEQFF. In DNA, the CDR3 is TGTGCCAGCAGCGTAGAATTAGCGCCCCACAATGAGCAGTTCTTC.

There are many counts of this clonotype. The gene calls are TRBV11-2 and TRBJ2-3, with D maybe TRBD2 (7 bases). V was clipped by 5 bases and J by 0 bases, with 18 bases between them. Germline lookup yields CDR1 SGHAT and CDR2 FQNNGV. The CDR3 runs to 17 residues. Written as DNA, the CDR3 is TGTGCCAGCAGCCCGACATCGGGGGGCTTGAGCACAGATACGCAGTATTTT. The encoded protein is CASSPTSGGLSTDTQYF.

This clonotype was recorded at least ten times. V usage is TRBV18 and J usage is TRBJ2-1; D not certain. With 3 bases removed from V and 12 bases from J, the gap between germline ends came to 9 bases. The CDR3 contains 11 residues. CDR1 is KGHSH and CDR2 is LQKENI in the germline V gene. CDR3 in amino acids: CASSPAEVQFF. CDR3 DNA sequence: TGTGCCAGCTCACCGGCAGAAGTGCAGTTCTTC.

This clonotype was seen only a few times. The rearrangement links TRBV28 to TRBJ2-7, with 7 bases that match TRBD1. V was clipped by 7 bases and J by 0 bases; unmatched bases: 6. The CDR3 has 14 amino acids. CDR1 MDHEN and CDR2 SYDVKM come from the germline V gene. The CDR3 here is CASISGGGSYEQYF. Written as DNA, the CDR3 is TGTGCCAGCATTTCAGGGGGTGGCTCCTACGAGCAGTACTTC. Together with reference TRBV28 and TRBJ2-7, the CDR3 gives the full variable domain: DVKVTQSSRYLVKRTGEKVFLECVQDMDHENMFWYRQDPGLGLRLIYFSYDVKMKEKGDIPEGYSVSREKKERFSLILESASTNQTSMYLCASISGGGSYEQYFGPGTRLTVT.

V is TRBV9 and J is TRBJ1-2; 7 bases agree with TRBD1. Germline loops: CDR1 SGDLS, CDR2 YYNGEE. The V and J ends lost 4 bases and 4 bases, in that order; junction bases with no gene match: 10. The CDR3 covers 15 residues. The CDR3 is CASSRGQAGGYGYTF. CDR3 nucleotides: TGTGCCAGCAGCCGCGGACAGGCCGGGGGCTATGGCTACACCTTC. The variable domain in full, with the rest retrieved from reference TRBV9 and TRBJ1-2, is DSGVTQTPKHLITATGQRVTLRCSPRSGDLSVYWYQQSLDQGLQFLIQYYNGEERAKGNILERFSAQQFPDLHSELNLSSLELGDSALYFCASSRGQAGGYGYTFGSGTRLTVV.

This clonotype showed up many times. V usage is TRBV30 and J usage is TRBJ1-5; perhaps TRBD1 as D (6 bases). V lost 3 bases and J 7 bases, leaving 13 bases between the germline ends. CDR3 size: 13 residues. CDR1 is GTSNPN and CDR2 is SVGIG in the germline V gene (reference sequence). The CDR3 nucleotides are TGTGCCTGGAGACAACAGGGAGGACAGCCCCAGCATTTT. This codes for CAWRQQGGQPQHF.

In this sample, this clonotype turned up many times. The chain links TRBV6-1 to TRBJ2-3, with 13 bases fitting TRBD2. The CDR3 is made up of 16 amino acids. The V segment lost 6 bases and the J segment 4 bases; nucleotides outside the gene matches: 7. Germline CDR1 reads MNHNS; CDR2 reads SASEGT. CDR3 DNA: TGTGCCAGCAGCTACCGACTAGCGGGAGGCCCAGATACGCAGTATTTT. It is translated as CASSYRLAGGPDTQYF.

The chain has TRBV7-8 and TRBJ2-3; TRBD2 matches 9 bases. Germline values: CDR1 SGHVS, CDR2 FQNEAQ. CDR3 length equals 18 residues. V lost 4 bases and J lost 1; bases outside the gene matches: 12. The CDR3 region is CASSSRRGGRGGTDTQYF. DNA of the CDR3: TGTGCCAGCAGCTCACGGCGGGGGGGGCGGGGGGGCACAGATACGCAGTATTTT.

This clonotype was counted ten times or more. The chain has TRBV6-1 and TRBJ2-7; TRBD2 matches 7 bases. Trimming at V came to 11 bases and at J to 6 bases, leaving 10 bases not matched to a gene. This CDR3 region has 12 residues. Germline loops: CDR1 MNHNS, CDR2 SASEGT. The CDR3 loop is CALTRGDREQYF. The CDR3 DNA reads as TGTGCCCTTACTCGGGGGGATCGCGAGCAGTACTTC.

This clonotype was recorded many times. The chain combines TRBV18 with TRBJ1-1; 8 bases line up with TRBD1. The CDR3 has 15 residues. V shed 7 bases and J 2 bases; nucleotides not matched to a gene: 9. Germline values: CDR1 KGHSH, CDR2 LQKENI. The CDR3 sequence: CASFGAGGTNTEAFF. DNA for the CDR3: TGTGCCAGCTTTGGGGCAGGGGGCACCAACACTGAAGCTTTCTTT.

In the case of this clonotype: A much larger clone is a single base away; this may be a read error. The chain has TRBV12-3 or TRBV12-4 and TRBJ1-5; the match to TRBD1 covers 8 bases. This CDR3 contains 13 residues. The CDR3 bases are TGTGCCGGCAGCGGACAGGGAGATCAGCCCCAGCATTTT. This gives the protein CAGSGQGDQPQHF.

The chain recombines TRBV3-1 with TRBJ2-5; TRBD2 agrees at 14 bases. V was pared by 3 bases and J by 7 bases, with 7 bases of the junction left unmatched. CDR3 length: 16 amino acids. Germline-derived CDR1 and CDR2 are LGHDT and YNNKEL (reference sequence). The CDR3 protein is CASSHPGGLAGGTQYF. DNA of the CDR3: TGTGCCAGCAGCCATCCCGGAGGACTAGCGGGGGGGACCCAGTACTTC.

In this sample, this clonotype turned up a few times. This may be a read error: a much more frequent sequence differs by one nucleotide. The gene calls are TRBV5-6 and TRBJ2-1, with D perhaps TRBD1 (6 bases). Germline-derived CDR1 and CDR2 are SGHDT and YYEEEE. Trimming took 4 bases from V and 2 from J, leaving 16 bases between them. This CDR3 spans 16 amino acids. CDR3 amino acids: CASSVEYWGPYNEQFF. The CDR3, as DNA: TGTGCCAGCAGCGTCGAGTATTGGGGGCCCTACAATGAGCAGTTCTTC.

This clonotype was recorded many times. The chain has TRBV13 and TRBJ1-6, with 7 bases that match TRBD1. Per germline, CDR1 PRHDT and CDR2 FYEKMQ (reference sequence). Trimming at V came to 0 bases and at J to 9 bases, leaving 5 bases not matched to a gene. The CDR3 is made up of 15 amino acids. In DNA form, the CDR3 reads TGTGCCAGCAGCTTAGGACGACAGGGCGGTTCACCCCTCCACTTT. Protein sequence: CASSLGRQGGSPLHF.

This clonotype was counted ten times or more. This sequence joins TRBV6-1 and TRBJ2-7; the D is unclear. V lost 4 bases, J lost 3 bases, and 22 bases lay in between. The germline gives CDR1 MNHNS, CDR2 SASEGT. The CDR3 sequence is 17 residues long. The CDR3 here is CASSGKDWTPKNYEQYF. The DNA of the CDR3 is TGTGCCAGCAGTGGAAAAGATTGGACCCCTAAAAACTACGAGCAGTACTTC.

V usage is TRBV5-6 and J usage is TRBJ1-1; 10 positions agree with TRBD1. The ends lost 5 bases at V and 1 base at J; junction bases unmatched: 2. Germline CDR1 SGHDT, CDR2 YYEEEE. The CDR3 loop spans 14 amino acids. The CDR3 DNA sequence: TGTGCCAGCAGGGGGACAGGGGAGAACACTGAAGCTTTCTTT. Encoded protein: CASRGTGENTEAFF.

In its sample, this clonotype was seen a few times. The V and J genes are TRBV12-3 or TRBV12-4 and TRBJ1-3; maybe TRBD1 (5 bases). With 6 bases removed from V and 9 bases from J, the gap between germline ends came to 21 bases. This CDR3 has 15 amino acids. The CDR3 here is CASRFSGTPPGTIYF. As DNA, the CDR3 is TGTGCCAGCAGATTTTCCGGGACGCCGCCAGGCACCATATATTTT.

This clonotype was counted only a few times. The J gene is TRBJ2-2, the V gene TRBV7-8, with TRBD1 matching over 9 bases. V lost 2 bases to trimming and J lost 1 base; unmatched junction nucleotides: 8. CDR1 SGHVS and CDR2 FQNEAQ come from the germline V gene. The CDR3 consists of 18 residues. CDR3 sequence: CASSLPSGTGKNTGELFF. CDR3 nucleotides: TGTGCCAGCAGCTTACCAAGTGGGACAGGGAAGAACACCGGGGAGCTGTTTTTT.